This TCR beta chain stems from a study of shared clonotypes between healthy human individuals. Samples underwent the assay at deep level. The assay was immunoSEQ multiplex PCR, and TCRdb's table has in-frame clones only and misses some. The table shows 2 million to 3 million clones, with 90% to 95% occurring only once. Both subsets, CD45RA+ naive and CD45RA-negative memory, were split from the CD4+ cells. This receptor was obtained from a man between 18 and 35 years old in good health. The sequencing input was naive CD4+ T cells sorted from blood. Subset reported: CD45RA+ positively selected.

The CDR3 loop is CSAGTSLYEQYF. The DNA for the CDR3 is TGCAGCGCCGGGACTAGCCTCTACGAGCAGTACTTC. J is TRBJ2-5 and V is TRBV29-1; TRBD2 aligns across 9 bases. The end of the DNA is better explained by TRBJ2-7, so the J call may be wrong. The germline gives CDR1 SQVTM, CDR2 ANQGSEA. There are 12 residues in the CDR3.